The 25 T cell receptor beta chains listed next were all sequenced from one sample in a study of cytomegalovirus exposure and HLA in healthy donors. PCR amplification relied on 60 Vbeta primers (plus 13 Jbeta primers). The data were produced by immunoSEQ multiplex PCR, yet TCRdb's version contains in-frame clones alone and is incomplete. The repertoire table contains about 200,000 clones. The sequenced sample was PBMCs. These receptors were collected from a girl between 2 and 10 years old in good health and CMV-seropositive.

The chain carries TRBV6-6 and TRBJ2-3, with TRBD2 matching 9 bases. Germline CDR1 is MNHNY and CDR2 is SVGAGI (reference sequence). The CDR3 has 14 amino acids. V was pared by 11 bases and J by 8 bases, with 14 bases of the junction left unmatched. The CDR3 DNA sequence: TGTGCCGTAGGGGGCCTAGCGGGGACGGGTACGCAGTATTTT. It is translated as CAVGGLAGTGTQYF.

The rearrangement uses TRBV4-1 and TRBJ1-3; 10 positions match TRBD1. J was trimmed by 2 bases and V by 3 bases; bases with no gene match: 10. Germline assignment: CDR1 MGHRA and CDR2 YSYEKL. This CDR3 has 18 residues. The CDR3 nucleotides are TGCGCCAGCAGCCATCCCGCGACAGGGGGCATTACTGGAAACACCATATATTTT. Its translation: CASSHPATGGITGNTIYF.

In DNA, the CDR3 is TGCGCCAGCATCGAACATAAGACAGGGAAAGAGACCCAGTACTTC. It yields the protein CASIEHKTGKETQYF. V and J are TRBV5-1 and TRBJ2-5; 7 bases fit TRBD1. The CDR3 has 15 residues. The germline V gene has CDR1 SGHRS and CDR2 YFSETQ. The ends lost 6 bases at V and 3 bases at J; junction bases unmatched: 11.

This chain links TRBV19 with TRBJ1-2, with 8 bases fitting TRBD1. Germline CDR1 and CDR2: LNHDA and SQIVND (reference sequence). Trimming at V came to 8 bases and at J to 3 bases, leaving 2 bases not matched to a gene. The CDR3 loop spans 12 amino acids. CDR3 sequence: CASEQGDYGYTF. Here the CDR3 DNA reads TGTGCCAGTGAACAGGGGGACTATGGCTACACCTTC. Supplemented by reference TRBV19 and TRBJ1-2, the full variable domain reads DGGITQSPKYLFRKEGQNVTLSCEQNLNHDAMYWYRQDPGQGLRLIYYSQIVNDFQKGDIAEGYSVSREKKESFPLTVTSAQKNPTAFYLCASEQGDYGYTFGSGTRLTVV.

The V and J genes are TRBV10-3 and TRBJ2-7; 8 bases match TRBD1. The CDR3 is 13 amino acids. Germline V gene lookup returns CDR1 ENHRY and CDR2 SYGVKD. V shed 4 bases and J 5 bases; nucleotides not matched to a gene: 4. In DNA, the CDR3 is TGTGCCATCAGTGGGACAGGGTTCAACGAGCAGTACTTC. It codes for CAISGTGFNEQYF.

The chain is built from TRBV11-2 and TRBJ2-1; possibly TRBD1 for D (7 bases). The CDR3 has 15 amino acids. Trimming took 5 bases from V and 3 from J, leaving 14 bases between them. The V gene's germline CDR1 is SGHAT and CDR2 FQNNGV. The CDR3 reads CASSGGTEIYNEQFF. The CDR3 bases are TGTGCCAGCAGCGGCGGGACAGAGATCTACAATGAGCAGTTCTTC.

The chain couples TRBV10-3 to TRBJ1-5; TRBD1 matches at 10 bases. In germline, CDR1 is ENHRY, CDR2 SYGVKD. The V and J ends lost 9 bases and 7 bases, in that order; junction bases with no gene match: 3. The CDR3 has 12 amino acids. The CDR3 sequence is CAIGTGEQPQHF. The CDR3, as DNA: TGTGCCATAGGGACAGGGGAACAGCCCCAGCATTTT.

The J gene is TRBJ2-1, the V gene TRBV7-2, with 7 bases aligning to TRBD2. Unmatched junction bases numbered 7, after V lost 2 bases and J lost 3 bases. CDR3 length equals 16 residues. Germline loops: CDR1 SGHTA, CDR2 FQGNSA. This CDR3 is CASSLFAGENYNEQFF. In DNA, the CDR3 is TGTGCCAGCAGCTTATTCGCGGGAGAAAACTACAATGAGCAGTTCTTC.

The J gene is TRBJ2-5, the V gene TRBV5-1, with 8 bases that match TRBD2. The CDR3 sequence is 16 residues long. V shed 0 bases and J 5 bases; nucleotides not matched to a gene: 9. Germline V gene sequence: CDR1 SGHRS, CDR2 YFSETQ. The CDR3 loop reads CASSLAGAGVAETQYF. The DNA of the CDR3 is TGCGCCAGCAGCTTGGCGGGAGCGGGAGTCGCGGAGACCCAGTACTTC.

The chain carries TRBV9 and TRBJ2-7, with D perhaps TRBD2 (5 bases). Trimming pared 7 bases from V and 5 bases from J, leaving 7 bases between. The CDR3 loop spans 10 amino acids. Per germline, CDR1 SGDLS and CDR2 YYNGEE. The CDR3 region has the DNA TGTGCCAGCGGAGGCGACGAGCAGTACTTC. Its translation: CASGGDEQYF.

This chain links TRBV7-9 with TRBJ2-7, with TRBD1 identical over 7 bases. The CDR3 runs to 14 residues. From germline, CDR1 is SEHNR and CDR2 FQNEAQ (reference sequence). V dropped 4 bases and J dropped 2; count of bases not matched to a gene: 5. CDR3 nucleotide sequence: TGTGCCAGCAGCTGGGGACAGTACGCCTACGAGCAGTACTTC. It encodes CASSWGQYAYEQYF.

This chain connects TRBV28 to TRBJ2-1; 10 bases are a match to TRBD1. CDR1 is MDHEN and CDR2 is SYDVKM in the germline V gene. This CDR3 contains 16 residues. With 5 bases clipped from V and 4 bases from J, the junction kept 8 bases outside the gene matches. CDR3 DNA sequence: TGTGCCAGCAGTCTCTCCCCGGGACAGGGGTACAATGAGCAGTTCTTC. This translates into CASSLSPGQGYNEQFF.

The chain combines TRBV5-6 with TRBJ1-2, with D maybe TRBD1 (5 bases). V was shortened by 0 bases and J by 6 bases, with 9 bases between the two germline ends. The CDR3 has 13 amino acids. The germline gives CDR1 SGHDT, CDR2 YYEEEE. The DNA of the CDR3 is TGTGCCAGCAGCTTGGCCGGGGGAAATGGCTACACCTTC. Translation gives CASSLAGGNGYTF. Drawing the rest from reference TRBV5-6 and TRBJ1-2, the complete variable domain is DAGVTQSPTHLIKTRGQQVTLRCSPKSGHDTVSWYQQALGQGPQFIFQYYEEEERQRGNFPDRFSGHQFPNYSSELNVNALLLGDSALYLCASSLAGGNGYTFGSGTRLTVV.

This chain joins TRBV6-6 and TRBJ1-1, with a possible D match to TRBD1 (6 bases). The CDR3 runs to 15 residues. The V and J ends lost 7 bases and 4 bases respectively, with 19 bases between them. The germline V gene has CDR1 MNHNY and CDR2 SVGAGI (reference sequence). The CDR3 DNA sequence: TGTGCCAGCATAGGCAGGGGTTGGGGAAGCACTGAAGCTTTCTTT. It codes for CASIGRGWGSTEAFF.

This chain joins TRBV27 and TRBJ1-4; D is unresolved. The CDR3 has 13 amino acids. V was trimmed by 3 bases and J by 7 bases, leaving 9 bases between them. Germline V gene data show CDR1 as MNHEY and CDR2 as SMNVEV (reference sequence). The CDR3 DNA reads as TGTGCCAGCAGTTTGGCAGAGGGTGAAAAACTGTTTTTT. Its translation is CASSLAEGEKLFF. The entire variable domain, with the rest obtained from reference TRBV27 and TRBJ1-4, is as follows: EAQVTQNPRYLITVTGKKLTVTCSQNMNHEYMSWYRQDPGLGLRQIYYSMNVEVTDKGDVPEGYKVSRKEKRNFPLILESPSPNQTSLYFCASSLAEGEKLFFGSGTQLSVL.

The gene calls are TRBV5-1 and TRBJ2-3; 9 bases align to TRBD2. This CDR3 has 14 amino acids. Germline lookup yields CDR1 SGHRS and CDR2 YFSETQ. V was clipped by 4 bases and J by 6 bases; unmatched bases: 6. CDR3 nucleotides: TGCGCCAGCAGCCCTAGCGGGACCGCGGATACGCAGTATTTT. This sequence encodes CASSPSGTADTQYF.

This chain links TRBV10-3 with TRBJ2-2; D is uncertain. This CDR3 has 14 amino acids. The V end was cut by 5 bases, the J end by 1 base, with 8 bases between. In germline, CDR1 is ENHRY, CDR2 SYGVKD. CDR3 residues: CAISTIENTGELFF. The DNA for the CDR3 is TGTGCCATCAGTACCATAGAGAACACCGGGGAGCTGTTTTTT.

V gene TRBV7-8 combines with J gene TRBJ2-7; 7 nucleotides agree with TRBD1. The CDR3 length is 13 residues. The junction had 8 bases not matched to a gene; V was cut back by 5 bases and J by 7 bases. Germline assignment: CDR1 SGHVS and CDR2 FQNEAQ. The CDR3 nucleotides are TGTGCCAGCAGCGCCAGTTTGGGACAGGAGCAGTACTTC. This translates into CASSASLGQEQYF.

V gene TRBV5-4 combines with J gene TRBJ2-7; D is perhaps TRBD2 (5 bases). Germline lookup yields CDR1 SGHNT and CDR2 YYREEE (reference sequence). V lost 4 bases, J lost 2 bases, and 16 bases lay in between. CDR3 length equals 15 residues. CDR3 sequence: CASSQMSGETYEQYF. The CDR3, as DNA: TGTGCCAGCAGCCAGATGAGTGGGGAGACCTACGAGCAGTACTTC.

The chain links TRBV7-9 to TRBJ1-2, with D hard to call. Looked up from germline, CDR1 is SEHNR and CDR2 is FQNEAQ (reference sequence). The V gene lost 4 bases and the J gene lost 4 bases, with 16 bases spanning the gap. There are 15 residues in the CDR3. The CDR3 DNA reads TGTGCCAGCAGCTCCCGACTTACTATCGGCTATGGCTACACCTTC. Translated, it gives CASSSRLTIGYGYTF.

The V and J genes are TRBV27 and TRBJ2-5; D possibly corresponds to TRBD1 (6 bases). The CDR3 sequence is 14 residues long. Germline CDR1 is MNHEY and CDR2 is SMNVEV (reference sequence). V was clipped by 4 bases and J by 5 bases, with 14 bases between them. The CDR3 DNA reads TGTGCCAGCAGTTCACAGGACAGCGGTGAGACCCAGTACTTC. Its translation: CASSSQDSGETQYF.

The gene calls are TRBV13 and TRBJ1-1; TRBD1 matches at 7 bases. J lost 4 bases, V lost 2 bases, and 4 bases had no gene match. Germline CDR1 PRHDT, CDR2 FYEKMQ (reference sequence). CDR3 size: 14 residues. The CDR3 reads CASSLRGRFTEAFF. Written as DNA, the CDR3 is TGTGCCAGCAGCTTAAGGGGGCGTTTCACTGAAGCTTTCTTT.

The chain couples TRBV7-2 to TRBJ2-1; D is ambiguous. Germline CDR1 is SGHTA and CDR2 is FQGNSA. The V and J ends lost 5 bases and 7 bases respectively, with 12 bases between them. This CDR3 has 13 amino acids. DNA of the CDR3: TGTGCCAGCAGCCTCCCCCTAATGAATGAGCAGTTCTTC. Amino acids: CASSLPLMNEQFF.

The chain employs TRBV19 and TRBJ2-7; 7 bases map to TRBD2. Germline lookup yields CDR1 LNHDA and CDR2 SQIVND (reference sequence). CDR3 length: 13 amino acids. V dropped 2 bases and J dropped 6; count of bases not matched to a gene: 4. Written as DNA, the CDR3 is TGTGCCAGTAGTATACCGGGGGGACCCGAGCAGTACTTC. Translated, it gives CASSIPGGPEQYF. Drawing the rest from reference TRBV19 and TRBJ2-7, the complete variable domain is DGGITQSPKYLFRKEGQNVTLSCEQNLNHDAMYWYRQDPGQGLRLIYYSQIVNDFQKGDIAEGYSVSREKKESFPLTVTSAQKNPTAFYLCASSIPGGPEQYFGPGTRLTVT.

The chain recombines TRBV29-1 with TRBJ2-2; D perhaps matches TRBD1 (6 bases). The germline V gene has CDR1 SQVTM and CDR2 ANQGSEA. The CDR3 contains 13 residues. Trimming took 6 bases from V and 1 from J, leaving 9 bases between them. CDR3 sequence (DNA): TGCAGCGTCGGGACAAGGAACACCGGGGAGCTGTTTTTT. Encoded protein: CSVGTRNTGELFF.